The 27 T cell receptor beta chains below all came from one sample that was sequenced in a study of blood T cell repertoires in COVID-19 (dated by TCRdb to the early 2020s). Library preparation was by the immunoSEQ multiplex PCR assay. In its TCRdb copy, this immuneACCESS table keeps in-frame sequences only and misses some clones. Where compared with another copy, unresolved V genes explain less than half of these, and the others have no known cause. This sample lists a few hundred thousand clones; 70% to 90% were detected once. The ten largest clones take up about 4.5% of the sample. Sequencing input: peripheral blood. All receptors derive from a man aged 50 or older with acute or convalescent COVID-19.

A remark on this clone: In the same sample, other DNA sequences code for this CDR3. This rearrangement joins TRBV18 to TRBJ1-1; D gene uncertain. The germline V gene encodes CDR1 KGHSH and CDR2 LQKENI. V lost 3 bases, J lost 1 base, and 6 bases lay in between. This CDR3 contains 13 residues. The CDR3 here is CASSPGENTEAFF. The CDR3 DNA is TGTGCCAGCTCACCCGGAGAGAACACTGAAGCTTTCTTT.

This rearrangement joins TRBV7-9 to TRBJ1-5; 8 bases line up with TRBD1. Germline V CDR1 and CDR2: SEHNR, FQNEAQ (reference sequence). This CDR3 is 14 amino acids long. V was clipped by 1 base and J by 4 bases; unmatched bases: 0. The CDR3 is CASSLGTGNQPQHF. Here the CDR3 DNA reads TGTGCCAGCAGCTTAGGGACAGGGAATCAGCCCCAGCATTTT.

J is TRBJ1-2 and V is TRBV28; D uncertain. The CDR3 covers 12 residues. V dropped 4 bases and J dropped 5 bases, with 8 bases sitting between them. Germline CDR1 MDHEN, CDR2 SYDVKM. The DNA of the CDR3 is TGTGCCAGCAGTTCGACTCCGTATGGCTACACCTTC. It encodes CASSSTPYGYTF.

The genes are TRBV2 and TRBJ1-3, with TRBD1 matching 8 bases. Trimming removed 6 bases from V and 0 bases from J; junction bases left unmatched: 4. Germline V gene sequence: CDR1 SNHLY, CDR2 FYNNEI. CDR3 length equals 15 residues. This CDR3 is CASRYRGNSGNTIYF. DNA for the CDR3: TGTGCCAGCAGGTACAGGGGGAACTCTGGAAACACCATATATTTT.

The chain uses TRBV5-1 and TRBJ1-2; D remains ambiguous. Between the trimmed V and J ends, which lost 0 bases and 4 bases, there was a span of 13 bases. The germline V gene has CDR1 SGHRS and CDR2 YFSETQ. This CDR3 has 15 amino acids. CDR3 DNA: TGCGCCAGCAGCTTGGCTAGGGAGAGTGCCTATGGCTACACCTTC. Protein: CASSLARESAYGYTF.

Written as DNA, the CDR3 is TGTGCCAGCCAGGCGGAGAGCAGGAGGATCAACAATGAGCAGTTCTTC. Protein: CASQAESRRINNEQFF. The rearrangement joins TRBV5-5 to TRBJ2-1, with a tentative D call TRBD2 (5 bases). Germline V gene sequence: CDR1 SGHKS, CDR2 YYEKEE (reference sequence). The V gene lost 7 bases and the J gene lost 5 bases, with 22 bases spanning the gap. The CDR3 loop spans 16 amino acids.

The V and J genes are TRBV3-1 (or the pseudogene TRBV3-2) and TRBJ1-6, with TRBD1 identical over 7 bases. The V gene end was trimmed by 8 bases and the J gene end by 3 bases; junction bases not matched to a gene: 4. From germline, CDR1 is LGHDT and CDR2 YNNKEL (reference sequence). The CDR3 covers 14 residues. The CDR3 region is CASGGTVYNSPLHF. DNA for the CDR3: TGTGCCAGCGGGGGGACAGTCTATAATTCACCCCTCCACTTT.

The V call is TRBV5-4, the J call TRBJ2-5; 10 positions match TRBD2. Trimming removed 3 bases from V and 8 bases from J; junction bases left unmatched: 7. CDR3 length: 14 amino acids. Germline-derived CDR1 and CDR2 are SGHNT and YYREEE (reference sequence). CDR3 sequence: CASSSQASGGTQYF. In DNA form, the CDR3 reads TGTGCCAGCAGCTCGCAGGCTAGCGGGGGAACCCAGTACTTC.

Here the CDR3 DNA reads TGTGCCAGCTCACAGGGACAAACCGCTGACTATGGCTACACCTTC. Amino acids: CASSQGQTADYGYTF. The chain links TRBV18 to TRBJ1-2; weak D call: TRBD1 (6 bases). The CDR3 consists of 15 residues. From germline, CDR1 is KGHSH and CDR2 LQKENI. V was shortened by 4 bases and J by 3 bases, with 15 bases between the two germline ends.

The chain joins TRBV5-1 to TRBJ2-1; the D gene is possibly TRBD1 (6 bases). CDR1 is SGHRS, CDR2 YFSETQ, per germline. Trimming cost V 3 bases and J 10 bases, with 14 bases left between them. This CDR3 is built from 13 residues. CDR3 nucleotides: TGCGCCAGCAGCTCGGGAACAGGGAAGGAGCAGTTCTTC. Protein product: CASSSGTGKEQFF.

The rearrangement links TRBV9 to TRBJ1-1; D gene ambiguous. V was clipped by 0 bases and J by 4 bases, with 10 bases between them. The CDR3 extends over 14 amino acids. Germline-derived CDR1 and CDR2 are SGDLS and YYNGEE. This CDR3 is CASSVELGSTEAFF. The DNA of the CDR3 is TGTGCCAGCAGCGTAGAGCTGGGGAGCACTGAAGCTTTCTTT.

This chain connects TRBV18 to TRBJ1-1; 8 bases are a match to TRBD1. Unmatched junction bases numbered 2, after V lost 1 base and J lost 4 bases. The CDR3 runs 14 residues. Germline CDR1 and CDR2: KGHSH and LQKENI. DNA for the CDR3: TGTGCCAGCTCACCACTCGACAGGGGCACTGAAGCTTTCTTT. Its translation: CASSPLDRGTEAFF. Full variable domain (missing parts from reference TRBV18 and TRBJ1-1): NAGVMQNPRHLVRRRGQEARLRCSPMKGHSHVYWYRQLPEEGLKFMVYLQKENIIDESGMPKERFSAEFPKEGPSILRIQQVVRGDSAAYFCASSPLDRGTEAFFGQGTRLTVV.

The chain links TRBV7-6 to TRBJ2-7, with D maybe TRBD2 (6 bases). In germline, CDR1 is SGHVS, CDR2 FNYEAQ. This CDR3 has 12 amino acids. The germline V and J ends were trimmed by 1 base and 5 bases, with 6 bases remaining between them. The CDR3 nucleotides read TGTGCCAGCAGCTTAGGGGGGGACGAGCAGTACTTC. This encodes CASSLGGDEQYF. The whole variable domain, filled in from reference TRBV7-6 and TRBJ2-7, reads GAGVSQSPRYKVTKRGQDVALRCDPISGHVSLYWYRQALGQGPEFLTYFNYEAQQDKSGLPNDRFSAERPEGSISTLTIQRTEQRDSAMYRCASSLGGDEQYFGPGTRLTVT.

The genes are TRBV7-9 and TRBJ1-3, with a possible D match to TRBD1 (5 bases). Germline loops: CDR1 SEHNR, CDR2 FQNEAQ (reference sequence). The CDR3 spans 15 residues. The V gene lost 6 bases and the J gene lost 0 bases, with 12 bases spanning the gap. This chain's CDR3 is CASSPDISSGNTIYF. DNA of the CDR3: TGTGCCAGCAGTCCGGACATCAGCTCTGGAAACACCATATATTTT.

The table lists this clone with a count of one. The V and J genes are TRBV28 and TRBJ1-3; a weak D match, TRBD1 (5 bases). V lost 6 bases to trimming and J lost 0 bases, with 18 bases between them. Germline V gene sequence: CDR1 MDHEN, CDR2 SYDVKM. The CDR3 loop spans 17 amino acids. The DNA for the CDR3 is TGTGCCAGCAGAACCCCCCAGGGCGGTAACTCTGGAAACACCATATATTTT. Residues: CASRTPQGGNSGNTIYF.

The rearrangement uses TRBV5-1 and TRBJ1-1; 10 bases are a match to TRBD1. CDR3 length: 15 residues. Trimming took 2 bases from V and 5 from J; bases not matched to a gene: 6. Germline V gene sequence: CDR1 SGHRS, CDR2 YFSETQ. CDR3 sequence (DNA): TGCGCCAGCAGCTTTGGACAGGGGGTTTGGACTGAAGCTTTCTTT. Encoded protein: CASSFGQGVWTEAFF.

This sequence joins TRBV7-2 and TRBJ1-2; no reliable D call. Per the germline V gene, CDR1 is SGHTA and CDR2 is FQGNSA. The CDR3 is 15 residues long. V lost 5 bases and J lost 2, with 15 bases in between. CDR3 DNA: TGTGCCAGCAGCCCCGGTGGAGGCCTGAACTATGGCTACACCTTC. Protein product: CASSPGGGLNYGYTF.

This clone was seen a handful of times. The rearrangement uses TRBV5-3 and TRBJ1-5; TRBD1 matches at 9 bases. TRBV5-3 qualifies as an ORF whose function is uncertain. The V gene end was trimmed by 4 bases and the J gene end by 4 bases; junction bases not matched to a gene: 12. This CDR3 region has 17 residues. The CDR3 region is CARSGGTGGGRNQPQHF. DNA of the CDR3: TGTGCCAGAAGCGGAGGTACAGGGGGCGGTAGGAATCAGCCCCAGCATTTT.

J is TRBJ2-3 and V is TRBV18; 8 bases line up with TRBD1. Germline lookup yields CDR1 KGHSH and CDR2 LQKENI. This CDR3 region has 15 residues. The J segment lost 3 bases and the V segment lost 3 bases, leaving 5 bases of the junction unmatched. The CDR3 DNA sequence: TGTGCCAGCTCACCGCAGGGGGCCGGGACAGATACGCAGTATTTT. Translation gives CASSPQGAGTDTQYF.

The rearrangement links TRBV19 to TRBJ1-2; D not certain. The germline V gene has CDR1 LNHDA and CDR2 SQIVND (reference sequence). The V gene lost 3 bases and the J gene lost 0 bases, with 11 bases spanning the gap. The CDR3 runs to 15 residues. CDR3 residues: CASSITAGPNYGYTF. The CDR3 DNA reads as TGTGCCAGTAGTATTACGGCAGGCCCTAACTATGGCTACACCTTC.

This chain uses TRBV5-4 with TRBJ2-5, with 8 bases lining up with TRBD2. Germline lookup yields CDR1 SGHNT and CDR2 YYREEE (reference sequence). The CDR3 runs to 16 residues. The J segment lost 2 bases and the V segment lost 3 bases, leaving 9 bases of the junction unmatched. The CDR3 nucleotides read TGTGCCAGCAGCTCCAAGCGGGGGCGCCGTCAAGAGACCCAGTACTTC. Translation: CASSSKRGRRQETQYF.

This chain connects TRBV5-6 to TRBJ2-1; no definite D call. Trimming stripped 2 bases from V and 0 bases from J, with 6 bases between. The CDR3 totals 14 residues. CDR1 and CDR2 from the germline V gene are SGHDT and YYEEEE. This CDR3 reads CASSLTVSYNEQFF. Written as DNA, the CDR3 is TGTGCCAGCAGCTTAACAGTCTCCTACAATGAGCAGTTCTTC.

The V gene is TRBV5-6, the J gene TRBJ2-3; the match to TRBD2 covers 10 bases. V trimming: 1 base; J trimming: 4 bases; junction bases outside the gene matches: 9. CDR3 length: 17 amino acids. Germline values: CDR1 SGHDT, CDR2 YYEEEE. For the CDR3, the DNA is TGTGCCAGCAGCTTGTGGCGAGCGGGGGGGCCCGCAGATACGCAGTATTTT. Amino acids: CASSLWRAGGPADTQYF.

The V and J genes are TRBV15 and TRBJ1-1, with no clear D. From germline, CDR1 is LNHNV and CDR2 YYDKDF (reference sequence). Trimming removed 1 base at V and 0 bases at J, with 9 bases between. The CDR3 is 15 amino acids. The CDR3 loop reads CATSRGGHMNTEAFF. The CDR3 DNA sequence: TGTGCCACCAGCAGAGGCGGTCACATGAACACTGAAGCTTTCTTT.

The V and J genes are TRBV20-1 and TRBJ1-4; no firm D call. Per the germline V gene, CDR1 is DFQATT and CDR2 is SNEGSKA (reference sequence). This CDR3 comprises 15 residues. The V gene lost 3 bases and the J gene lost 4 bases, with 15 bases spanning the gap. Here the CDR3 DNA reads TGCAGTGCTAGTTCGCTGACACCCCGTAATGAAAAACTGTTTTTT. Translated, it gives CSASSLTPRNEKLFF.

CDR3 loop: CASGLGLAGVTDTQYF. CDR3 DNA: TGTGCTAGTGGTTTGGGACTAGCGGGGGTCACAGATACGCAGTATTTT. This chain joins TRBV12-5 and TRBJ2-3, with 12 bases fitting TRBD2. CDR3 length: 16 residues. Germline V gene data show CDR1 as LGHNT and CDR2 as FRNRAP. The V segment lost 1 base and the J segment 2 bases; nucleotides outside the gene matches: 1.

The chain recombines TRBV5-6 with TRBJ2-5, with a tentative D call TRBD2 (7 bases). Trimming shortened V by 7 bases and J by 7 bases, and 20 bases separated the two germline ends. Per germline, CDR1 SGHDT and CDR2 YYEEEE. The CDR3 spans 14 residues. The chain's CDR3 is CASGRGAGTMTQYF. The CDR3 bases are TGTGCCAGCGGACGGGGGGCAGGAACAATGACCCAGTACTTC.